This TCR beta chain was sequenced in a study of blood T cell repertoires in COVID-19. Study background: Some COVID-19 samples were acute and others convalescent; all came from the United States, Italy and Spain.

Donors were grouped by their self-reported clinical history. Two consecutive negative NP/OP PCR tests, clearance, or resolved symptoms defined Cohort 3 recovery. The V end was cut by 6 bases, the J end by 3 bases, with 11 bases between. The CDR3 spans 14 residues. Germline V gene data show CDR1 as MNHNY and CDR2 as SVGAGI (reference sequence). TCRdb's copy holds only in-frame clones and misses some; the assay was immunoSEQ multiplex PCR. This table holds about 230,000 clones, under 90% found once. This chain joins TRBV6-6 and TRBJ2-2; possibly TRBD1 for D (5 bases). This receptor was taken from a man aged 18 to 29 who had recovered from COVID-19. The sample taken for sequencing was PBMCs or T cells enriched from blood (not recorded which). The CDR3 protein is CASRADSDTGELFF. CDR3 sequence (DNA): TGTGCCAGCAGGGCCGACAGCGACACCGGGGAGCTGTTTTTT.